The T cell receptor (beta chain) described here comes from a study of T cell changes during pregnancy in multiple sclerosis. Sequencing was performed with immunoSEQ multiplex PCR; in TCRdb, only in-frame clones are kept and a portion is missing. The sample lists 20,000 to 25,000 clones; less than 90% were seen once. The CDR3 is 14 residues long. The V gene's germline CDR1 is SQVTM and CDR2 ANQGSEA. V lost 7 bases to trimming and J lost 0 bases; unmatched junction nucleotides: 4. This clone was detected once. The TCR originated in a female donor with multiple sclerosis, enrolled in a pregnancy study. J is TRBJ2-1 and V is TRBV29-1; 9 nucleotides agree with TRBD2. This sample comprised CD8+ T cells from peripheral blood mononuclear cells, obtained after pregnancy. CDR3 in amino acids: CSAGTSSSYNEQFF. The CDR3 DNA reads TGCAGCGCCGGGACTAGCAGCTCCTACAATGAGCAGTTCTTC.